This TCR beta chain stems from a study of blood T cells in healthy people across ages. Together with a sample-barcoded 5' primer, a J-beta primer mix was included in a second PCR lasting about 6 to 11 cycles. Researchers report that a template-switch adaptor with 12 random nucleotides tagged each cDNA molecule. TCRdb fed the 5' RACE reads into MiXCR, producing one record per CDR3 protein. Here the sample spans some 1.5 million distinct CDR3 sequences, about 28% being singletons. The CDR3 spans 14 residues. With 7 bases removed from V and 3 bases from J, the gap between germline ends came to 16 bases. Germline CDR1 reads SGHRS; CDR2 reads YFSETQ. Healthy Russian Caucasian donors spanned ages roughly 6 to 100 years.

The chain employs TRBV5-1 and TRBJ1-2; D not certain. Sequenced material: blood. This receptor was taken from a woman aged 30 to 39 in good health. The CDR3 loop is CASGDGGIDYGYTF. The DNA of the CDR3 is TGCGCCAGCGGCGATGGAGGGATTGACTATGGCTACACCTTC. Combining the CDR3 with reference TRBV5-1 and TRBJ1-2 gives the whole variable domain KAGVTQTPRYLIKTRGQQVTLSCSPISGHRSVSWYQQTPGQGLQFLFEYFSETQRNKGNFPGRFSGRQFSNSRSEMNVSTLELGDSALYLCASGDGGIDYGYTFGSGTRLTVV.